The 20 T cell receptor beta chains presented below share a single source sample, sequenced in a study of blood T cell repertoires in COVID-19. TCRdb's copy holds only in-frame clones and misses some; the assay was immunoSEQ multiplex PCR. The sample contains under 350,000 clones, approximately 86% of which appear only once. Sequencing was carried out using peripheral blood. Receptors originate from a man aged 18 to 30 with active or convalescent COVID-19.

The chain joins TRBV6-2 or TRBV6-3 to TRBJ2-3; D unclear. In germline, CDR1 is MNHEY, CDR2 SVGEGT. This CDR3 contains 12 residues. Trimming stripped 6 bases from V and 4 bases from J, with 8 bases between. CDR3 region: CASSPRADTQYF. The CDR3 bases are TGTGCCAGCAGCCCTAGAGCAGATACGCAGTATTTT.

This chain uses TRBV15 with TRBJ1-1; 8 bases map to TRBD1. V shed 1 base and J 7 bases; nucleotides not matched to a gene: 11. This CDR3 region has 16 residues. Germline V CDR1 and CDR2: LNHNV, YYDKDF (reference sequence). CDR3: CATSRGKTTGEIEAFF. The DNA of the CDR3 is TGTGCCACCAGCAGAGGGAAGACGACAGGGGAGATTGAAGCTTTCTTT. Filled out from reference TRBV15 and TRBJ1-1, the complete variable domain reads DAMVIQNPRYQVTQFGKPVTLSCSQTLNHNVMYWYQQKSSQAPKLLFHYYDKDFNNEADTPDNFQSRRPNTSFCFLDIRSPGLGDTAMYLCATSRGKTTGEIEAFFGQGTRLTVV.

The V call is TRBV28, the J call TRBJ1-6; 7 bases align to TRBD1. CDR1 is MDHEN, CDR2 SYDVKM, per germline. J lost 13 bases, V lost 4 bases, and 7 bases had no gene match. This CDR3 has 13 residues. The CDR3 reads CASSYRGEWPLHF. The CDR3 DNA is TGTGCCAGCAGTTACAGGGGAGAGTGGCCCCTCCACTTT.

The chain recombines TRBV7-9 with TRBJ1-1; 7 bases fit TRBD1. The length of the CDR3 is 15 residues. J lost 1 base, V lost 1 base, and 3 bases had no gene match. The germline CDR1 and CDR2 sequences are SEHNR and FQNEAQ (reference sequence). This CDR3 reads CASSLGGGQNTEAFF. Here the CDR3 DNA reads TGTGCCAGCAGCTTAGGAGGGGGCCAGAACACTGAAGCTTTCTTT.

The chain combines TRBV5-6 with TRBJ1-1; 11 bases align to TRBD1. Germline V gene sequence: CDR1 SGHDT, CDR2 YYEEEE. CDR3 length: 17 amino acids. Trimming at V came to 0 bases and at J to 2 bases, leaving 6 bases not matched to a gene. Written as DNA, the CDR3 is TGTGCCAGCAGCTTGGTCGGGGACAGGGGGTTTAACACTGAAGCTTTCTTT. This sequence encodes CASSLVGDRGFNTEAFF.

The chain combines TRBV4-1 with TRBJ1-4; a weak D match, TRBD1 (5 bases). This CDR3 spans 13 amino acids. Trimming removed 2 bases at V and 10 bases at J, with 11 bases between. Looked up from germline, CDR1 is MGHRA and CDR2 is YSYEKL. The CDR3 DNA reads as TGCGCCAGCAGCCAATGGGGCAGCCGAAAACTGTTTTTT. Translated: CASSQWGSRKLFF.

The sample holds a few counts of this clone. The chain links TRBV6-1 to TRBJ1-2; the match to TRBD1 covers 7 bases. Germline lookup yields CDR1 MNHNS and CDR2 SASEGT. CDR3 length: 14 residues. V dropped 1 base and J dropped 6; count of bases not matched to a gene: 5. CDR3 amino acids: CASSEDEGAHGYTF. CDR3 nucleotide sequence: TGTGCCAGCAGTGAAGACGAGGGGGCACATGGCTACACCTTC.

The genes are TRBV24-1 and TRBJ2-7; TRBD1 agrees at 8 bases. The germline V gene encodes CDR1 KGHDR and CDR2 SFDVKD. The J segment lost 2 bases and the V segment lost 4 bases, leaving 9 bases of the junction unmatched. The CDR3 has 16 amino acids. Here the CDR3 DNA reads TGTGCCACCAGTGACCACGGACAGGGATGGACCTACGAGCAGTACTTC. It translates to CATSDHGQGWTYEQYF.

The chain joins TRBV9 to TRBJ1-3; perhaps TRBD1 as D (5 bases). Trimming pared 0 bases from V and 2 bases from J, leaving 9 bases between. Per the germline V gene, CDR1 is SGDLS and CDR2 is YYNGEE. This CDR3 has 15 residues. Here the CDR3 reads CASSVATGAGNTIYF. In nucleotides, the CDR3 is TGTGCCAGCAGCGTAGCGACGGGGGCTGGAAACACCATATATTTT.

This clone has more than one count but fewer than ten. The rearrangement links TRBV27 to TRBJ2-2, with a weak D call TRBD2 (5 bases). The CDR3 spans 16 residues. The V gene lost 5 bases and the J gene lost 1 base, with 14 bases spanning the gap. CDR1 is MNHEY, CDR2 SMNVEV, per germline (reference sequence). CDR3: CASSQLLDLNTGELFF. The CDR3 bases are TGTGCCAGCAGTCAACTACTAGACCTGAACACCGGGGAGCTGTTTTTT.

This clone has a handful of counts. The chain uses TRBV11-3 and TRBJ1-1; D remains unclear. Germline V gives CDR1 SGHNT, CDR2 YENEEA. The CDR3 spans 11 residues. Trimming stripped 4 bases from V and 9 bases from J, with 9 bases between. The CDR3: CASSSQTKAFF. The CDR3 nucleotides are TGTGCCAGCAGCTCACAGACTAAAGCTTTCTTT.

This rearrangement joins TRBV7-3 to TRBJ2-7, with 8 positions matching TRBD2. The junction had 5 bases not matched to a gene; V was cut back by 2 bases and J by 5 bases. The CDR3 loop spans 14 amino acids. Germline loops: CDR1 SGHTA, CDR2 FQGTGA. CDR3 DNA sequence: TGTGCCAGCAGCTTAGGCGGGAGGTCCGACGAGCAGTACTTC. This codes for CASSLGGRSDEQYF. Looking up the rest from reference TRBV7-3 and TRBJ2-7 gives the full variable domain: GAGVSQTPSNKVTEKGKYVELRCDPISGHTALYWYRQSLGQGPEFLIYFQGTGAADDSGLPNDRFFAVRPEGSVSTLKIQRTERGDSAVYLCASSLGGRSDEQYFGPGTRLTVT.

V usage is TRBV19 and J usage is TRBJ2-2; 9 nucleotides line up with TRBD1. CDR1 LNHDA and CDR2 SQIVND come from the germline V gene (reference sequence). The trim removed 10 bases at V and 3 bases at J, leaving 24 bases unmatched. The CDR3 spans 20 residues. This chain's CDR3 is CATLGLRETGGPSDTGELFF. The CDR3 bases are TGTGCCACCTTGGGTCTCAGGGAAACAGGGGGCCCTTCAGACACCGGGGAGCTGTTTTTT.

The V gene is TRBV28, the J gene TRBJ2-5; 8 positions match TRBD1. CDR1 and CDR2 from the germline V gene are MDHEN and SYDVKM. The junction had 6 bases not matched to a gene; V was cut back by 2 bases and J by 4 bases. The CDR3 extends over 15 amino acids. CDR3 nucleotide sequence: TGTGCCAGCAGTTTACCAGCAGGGGGCAGAGAGACCCAGTACTTC. Translation: CASSLPAGGRETQYF.

CDR3 sequence: CAISDGTGGETQYF. CDR3 in DNA: TGTGCCATCAGTGACGGGACAGGGGGCGAGACCCAGTACTTC. The chain uses TRBV10-3 and TRBJ2-5; 12 bases match TRBD1. From germline, CDR1 is ENHRY and CDR2 SYGVKD. The V gene end was trimmed by 3 bases and the J gene end by 5 bases; junction bases not matched to a gene: 1. This CDR3 has 14 residues.

CDR3 in amino acids: CASRTGDSYGYTF. The CDR3 DNA is TGTGCCAGCAGGACAGGGGATAGCTATGGCTACACCTTC. V usage is TRBV7-9 and J usage is TRBJ1-2, with 8 positions matching TRBD1. Germline V gene lookup returns CDR1 SEHNR and CDR2 FQNEAQ (reference sequence). The CDR3 runs to 13 residues. J lost 4 bases, V lost 6 bases, and 4 bases had no gene match.

The chain joins TRBV12-5 to TRBJ2-1; TRBD2 aligns across 12 bases. J gave up 0 bases and V 0 bases, and 6 bases lay outside the gene matches. The CDR3 extends over 19 amino acids. Germline V gene sequence: CDR1 LGHNT, CDR2 FRNRAP. The DNA of the CDR3 is TGTGCTAGTGGTTTGGTAGCGACTAGCGGGGGCCGCTCCTACAATGAGCAGTTCTTC. Protein product: CASGLVATSGGRSYNEQFF.

The chain joins TRBV7-3 to TRBJ1-6; 9 bases fit TRBD1. This CDR3 is 18 amino acids long. Germline V lookup: CDR1 SGHTA, CDR2 FQGTGA. The ends lost 4 bases at V and 7 bases at J; junction bases unmatched: 14. CDR3 amino acids: CASSSTGPRDRVNSPLHF. CDR3 coding DNA: TGTGCCAGCAGCTCTACTGGCCCTCGGGACAGGGTAAATTCACCCCTCCACTTT.

CDR3 protein: CASSQDRGVNYGYTF. The CDR3, as DNA: TGCGCCAGCAGCCAAGATCGGGGAGTTAACTATGGCTACACCTTC. The chain combines TRBV4-1 with TRBJ1-2; unclear D gene. The V end lost 0 bases, the J end lost 1 base, and 9 bases lay between the germline ends. Germline V CDR1 and CDR2: MGHRA, YSYEKL. The CDR3 loop spans 15 amino acids.

J is TRBJ1-1 and V is TRBV28; D is unclear. CDR1 is MDHEN, CDR2 SYDVKM, per germline. The V end was cut by 5 bases, the J end by 4 bases, with 14 bases between. CDR3 length equals 14 residues. CDR3 in amino acids: CASSTRTAGTEAFF. In DNA form, the CDR3 reads TGTGCCAGCAGTACTCGGACGGCGGGCACTGAAGCTTTCTTT. Filled out from reference TRBV28 and TRBJ1-1, the complete variable domain reads DVKVTQSSRYLVKRTGEKVFLECVQDMDHENMFWYRQDPGLGLRLIYFSYDVKMKEKGDIPEGYSVSREKKERFSLILESASTNQTSMYLCASSTRTAGTEAFFGQGTRLTVV.